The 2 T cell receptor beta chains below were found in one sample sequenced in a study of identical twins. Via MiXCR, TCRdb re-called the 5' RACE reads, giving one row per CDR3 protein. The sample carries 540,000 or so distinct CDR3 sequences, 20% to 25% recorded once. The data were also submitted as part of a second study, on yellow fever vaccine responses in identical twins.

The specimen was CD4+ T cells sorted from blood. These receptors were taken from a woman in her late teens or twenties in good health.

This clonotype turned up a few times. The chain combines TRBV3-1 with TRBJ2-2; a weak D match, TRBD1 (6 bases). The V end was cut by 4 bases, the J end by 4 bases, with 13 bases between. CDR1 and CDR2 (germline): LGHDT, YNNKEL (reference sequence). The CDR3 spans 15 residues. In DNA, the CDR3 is TGTGCCAGCAGCCCAAACAGGGCGGGCACCGGGGAGCTGTTTTTT. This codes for CASSPNRAGTGELFF.

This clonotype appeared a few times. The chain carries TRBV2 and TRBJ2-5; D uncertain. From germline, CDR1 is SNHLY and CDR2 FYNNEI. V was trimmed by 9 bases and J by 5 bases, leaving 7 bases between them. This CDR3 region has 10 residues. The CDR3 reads CASKTETQYF. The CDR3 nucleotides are TGTGCCAGTAAAACGGAGACCCAGTACTTC.